This T cell receptor beta chain comes out of a study of shared T cell receptors in the human thymus. Only one count was recorded for this clone. The V and J ends lost 0 bases and 2 bases respectively, with 4 bases between them. The CDR3 spans 13 residues. CDR1 is MNHEY and CDR2 is SMNVEV in the germline V gene (reference sequence). Profiling relied on immunoSEQ multiplex PCR, and the TCRdb table lists in-frame clones only, not all of them. The table lists approximately 490,000 clones, more than 75% of them singletons. In addition, the sample was reused for a study of human thymus T cells. According to that study: Infants, healthy and Finnish, who were having corrective surgery for congenital heart defects served as donors. Resections removed during corrective heart surgery provided the thymus tissue used. Use of V and J genes seemed skewed within the thymic and blood repertoires. Highly overlapping thymic repertoires among unrelated individuals were reported in related research.

Sequenced material: thymocytes. This TCR was recovered from a boy under two years old with a congenital heart defect. The chain recombines TRBV27 with TRBJ2-5; no clear D gene. This chain's CDR3 is CASSLSQQETQYF. CDR3 sequence (DNA): TGTGCCAGCAGTTTATCCCAACAAGAGACCCAGTACTTC.